The subject of this entry is one TCR beta chain. Germline V gives CDR1 MRHNA, CDR2 SNTAGT. Trimming pared 4 bases from V and 1 base from J, leaving 10 bases between. CDR3 length equals 14 residues. Profiling relied on immunoSEQ multiplex PCR, and the TCRdb table lists in-frame clones only, not all of them. The repertoire holds 99,000 or so clones, with 95% as singletons. These data are taken from a study of technical replicates of blood from several donors. Sequencing input: T cells isolated from PBMCs. The clonotype was recovered from a human donor in good health. V usage is TRBV6-4 and J usage is TRBJ1-1, with D perhaps matching TRBD1 (5 bases). DNA for the CDR3: TGTGCCAGCAGTGTTTCAAGGGGGAACACTGAAGCTTTCTTT. The encoded protein is CASSVSRGNTEAFF.